The table lists the clone carrying this T cell receptor (beta chain) with a count of one. Additional DNA sequences in this sample encode the identical CDR3. This specimen comes from a study of blood T cell repertoires in COVID-19. Turning to the study itself: Whether acute or convalescent, the COVID-19 samples came from the United States, Italy and Spain. The cDNA or gDNA used as material had been derived from T cells, B-cell-depleted T cells, or PBMCs.

Per the authors' pipeline: By means of reference gene primer amplification, nucleated cell counts were estimated. Assay used: immunoSEQ multiplex PCR; TCRdb lists only in-frame clones, some missing. V and J calls and clone size are given by that table; D and trimming were obtained from the DNA. The data contain about 220,000 clones, 80% to 90% of them singletons. The length of the CDR3 is 10 residues. V was cut by 7 bases and J by 8 bases, with 11 bases left in between. Germline CDR1 is DFQATT and CDR2 is SNEGSKA (reference sequence). The clonotype originates from a man between 50 and 59 years old with active or convalescent COVID-19. Sequencing input: peripheral blood. The rearrangement joins TRBV20-1 to TRBJ1-2; possibly TRBD1 for D (5 bases). The CDR3 spells CSGQGNGYTF. The CDR3 DNA is TGCAGTGGCCAGGGTAACGGCTACACCTTC.